This T cell receptor (beta chain) derives from a study of OX40 agonist ivuxolimab in advanced cancers. The study in broad terms: Ivuxolimab, which targeted the costimulatory receptor OX40 (CD134), was an agonistic, fully human IgG2 monoclonal antibody. Partial responses occurred in three dose-escalation patients, of whom one had hepatocellular carcinoma and two had cutaneous melanoma. The monotherapy dose-escalation portion (N ≈ 50 patients) of the phase I ivuxolimab trial is reported in the paper. Of the approximately 50 dose-escalation patients, hepatocellular carcinoma was present in 19, melanoma in approximately 15, renal cell carcinoma in 9 and head and neck cancer in 9. Intravenous ivuxolimab was administered to patients every 2 weeks at six dose levels: 0.01, 0.1, 0.3, 1.5, 3 and 10 mg/kg. Peripheral TCRbeta sequencing aimed to test whether ivuxolimab altered TCR sequence diversity and caused clonal T-cell expansion. A male proportion of roughly 80% and a mean age of 60 years, ranging from about 20 to 80, were recorded for the dose-escalation cohort. Patients were allowed to have had prior anti-PD-1, anti-PD-L1 or anti-CTLA-4 therapy, and approximately 37% of the dose-escalation patients had been treated with checkpoint inhibitors. What the study reported, not specific to this receptor: Low levels of normalized T-cell clonal expansion were also seen in some nonresponding patients. At doses of 0.1 to 3.0 mg/kg, clonal expansion of both CD4+ and CD8+ T cells in blood was seen between baseline and week 6. In partial responders in the 0.1-3.0 mg/kg groups, normalized peripheral clonal expansion was found to be among the lowest, especially among CD8+ T cells. After ivuxolimab, more expanded clones were found on average in CD8+ T cells than in CD4+ T cells. Which antigens the clonally expanded peripheral T cells were specific for was not determined.

In its sample, this clone was seen once. The target of this receptor is not known. Base qualities are not recorded, but no much larger clone differs from it by a single base. To sequence the TCRbeta CDR3 region, genomic DNA was isolated from the sorted cells. The immunoSEQ Assay was used to sequence the TCRbeta CDR3 regions. TCRdb limited this immuneACCESS table to in-frame rearrangements with V and J called. A share of clones is missing; checked studies link under half to unresolved V genes, and the rest is unexplained. The table for this sample lists about 59,000 clones; around 93% of them were counted only once. The ten largest clones capture roughly a fifth of the sample. The trial excluded patients who had a history of autoimmune disease or who were on systemic immunosuppression. Peripheral blood for TCR sequencing was collected from all dose cohorts at baseline, on cycle 4 day 1, and on cycle 7 day 1. The samples were drawn from a first-in-human, open-label, multicenter phase I dose-escalation trial of ivuxolimab. Adults with locally advanced or metastatic melanoma, renal cell carcinoma, hepatocellular carcinoma or head and neck squamous cell carcinoma were enrolled in the trial. Before TCR sequencing, CD4+ T cells and CD8+ T cells from peripheral blood were sorted into separate populations.

Counted from cysteine to phenylalanine, this CDR3 has 22 amino acids. CDR3 DNA only is kept here, 66 bases in frame from base 1. At the junction V is shortened by 0 bases and J by 3 bases, with 31 bases in between. This TCR was recovered from an adult with an advanced solid tumor such as melanoma, head and neck, liver or kidney cancer. Sequenced here: CD4+ or CD8+ T cells sorted from blood, sampled in a trial of the OX40 agonist ivuxolimab. Recombination linked TRBV5-3 to TRBJ2-1, and TRBD2 may be the D gene, going by 5 matching bases. TRBV5-3 is an open reading frame whose function is uncertain. The DNA sequence is as follows: TGTGCCAGAAGCTTGGCCAATTTCGGGCTAGCATCCTTAGAGTCTCACTACAATGAGCAGTTCTTC. Translated, it gives CARSLANFGLASLESHYNEQFF.